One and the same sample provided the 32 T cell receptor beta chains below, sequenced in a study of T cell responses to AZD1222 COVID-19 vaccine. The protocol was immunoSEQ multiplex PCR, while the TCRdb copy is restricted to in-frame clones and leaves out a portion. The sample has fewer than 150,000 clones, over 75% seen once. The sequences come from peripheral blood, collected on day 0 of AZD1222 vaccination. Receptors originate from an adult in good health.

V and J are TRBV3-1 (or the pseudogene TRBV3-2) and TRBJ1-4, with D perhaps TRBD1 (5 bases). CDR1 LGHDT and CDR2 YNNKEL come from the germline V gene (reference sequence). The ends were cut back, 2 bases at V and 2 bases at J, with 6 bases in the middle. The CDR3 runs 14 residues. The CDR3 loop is CASSQRGTNEKLFF. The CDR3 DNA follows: TGTGCCAGCAGCCAAAGGGGCACTAATGAAAAACTGTTTTTT.

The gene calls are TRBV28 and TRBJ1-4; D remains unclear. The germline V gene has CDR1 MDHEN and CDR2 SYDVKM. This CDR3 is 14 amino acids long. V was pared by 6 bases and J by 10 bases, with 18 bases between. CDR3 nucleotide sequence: TGTGCCAGCAGGTACGCCGGGGAGGGCGGAAAACTGTTTTTT. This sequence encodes CASRYAGEGGKLFF. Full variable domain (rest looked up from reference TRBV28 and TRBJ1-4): DVKVTQSSRYLVKRTGEKVFLECVQDMDHENMFWYRQDPGLGLRLIYFSYDVKMKEKGDIPEGYSVSREKKERFSLILESASTNQTSMYLCASRYAGEGGKLFFGSGTQLSVL.

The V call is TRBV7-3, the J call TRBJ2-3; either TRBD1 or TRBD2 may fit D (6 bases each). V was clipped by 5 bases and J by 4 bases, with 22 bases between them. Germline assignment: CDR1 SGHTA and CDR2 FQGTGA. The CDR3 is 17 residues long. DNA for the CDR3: TGTGCCAGCAGCAAACGGGGGCTTGGGGGTAGTCCAGATACGCAGTATTTT. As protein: CASSKRGLGGSPDTQYF.

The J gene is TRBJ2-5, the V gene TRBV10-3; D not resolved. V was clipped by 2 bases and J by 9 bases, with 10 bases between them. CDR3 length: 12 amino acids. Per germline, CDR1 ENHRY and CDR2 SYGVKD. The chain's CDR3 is CAISEPGVAQYF. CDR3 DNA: TGTGCCATCAGTGAGCCCGGTGTGGCCCAGTACTTC.

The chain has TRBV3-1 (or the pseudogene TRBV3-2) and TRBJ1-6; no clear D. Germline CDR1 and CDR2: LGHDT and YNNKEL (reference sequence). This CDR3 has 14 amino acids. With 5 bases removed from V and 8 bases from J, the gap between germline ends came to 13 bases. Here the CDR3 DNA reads TGTGCCAGCAGCACCCGGGCTTCGCATTCACCCCTCCACTTT. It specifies CASSTRASHSPLHF.

The CDR3 coding sequence is TGTGCCAGCAGTGAATTTGCTTTCCCCGGGACTAGCACAGATACGCAGTATTTT. Amino acids: CASSEFAFPGTSTDTQYF. V and J are TRBV2 and TRBJ2-3, with a tentative D call TRBD2 (6 bases). CDR3 length: 18 residues. The V end lost 2 bases, the J end lost 0 bases, and 18 bases lay between the germline ends. From germline, CDR1 is SNHLY and CDR2 FYNNEI. The whole variable domain, remainder taken from reference TRBV2 and TRBJ2-3, is EPEVTQTPSHQVTQMGQEVILRCVPISNHLYFYWYRQILGQKVEFLVSFYNNEISEKSEIFDDQFSVERPDGSNFTLKIRSTKLEDSAMYFCASSEFAFPGTSTDTQYFGPGTRLTVL.

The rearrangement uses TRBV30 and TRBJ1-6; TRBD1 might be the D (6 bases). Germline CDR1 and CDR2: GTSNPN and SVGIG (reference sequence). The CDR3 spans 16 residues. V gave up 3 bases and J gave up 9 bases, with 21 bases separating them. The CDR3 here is CAWSYKGQGKVSPLHF. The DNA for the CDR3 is TGTGCCTGGAGCTATAAAGGGCAGGGGAAGGTTTCACCCCTCCACTTT.

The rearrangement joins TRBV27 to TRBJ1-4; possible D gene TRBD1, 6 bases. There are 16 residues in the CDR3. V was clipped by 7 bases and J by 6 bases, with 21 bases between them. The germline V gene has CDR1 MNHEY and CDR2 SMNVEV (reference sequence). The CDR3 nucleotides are TGTGCCAGCACCCCGAAATTCGGGACACGGGATGAAAAACTGTTTTTT. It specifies CASTPKFGTRDEKLFF.

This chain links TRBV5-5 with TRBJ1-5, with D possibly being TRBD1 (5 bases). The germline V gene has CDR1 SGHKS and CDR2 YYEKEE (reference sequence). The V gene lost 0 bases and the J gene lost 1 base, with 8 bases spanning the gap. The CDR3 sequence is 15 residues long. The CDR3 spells CASSLAGTSNQPQHF. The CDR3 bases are TGTGCCAGCAGCTTGGCCGGGACGAGCAATCAGCCCCAGCATTTT. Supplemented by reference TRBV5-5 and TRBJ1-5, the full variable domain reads DAGVTQSPTHLIKTRGQQVTLRCSPISGHKSVSWYQQVLGQGPQFIFQYYEKEERGRGNFPDRFSARQFPNYSSELNVNALLLGDSALYLCASSLAGTSNQPQHFGDGTRLSIL.

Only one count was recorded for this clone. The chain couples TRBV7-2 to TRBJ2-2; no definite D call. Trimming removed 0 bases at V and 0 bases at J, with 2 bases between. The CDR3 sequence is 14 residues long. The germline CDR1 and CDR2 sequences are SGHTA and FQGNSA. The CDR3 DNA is TGTGCCAGCAGCTTAGCAGCGAACACCGGGGAGCTGTTTTTT. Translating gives CASSLAANTGELFF. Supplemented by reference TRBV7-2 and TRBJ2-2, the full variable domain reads GAGVSQSPSNKVTEKGKDVELRCDPISGHTALYWYRQSLGQGLEFLIYFQGNSAPDKSGLPSDRFSAERTGGSVSTLTIQRTQQEDSAVYLCASSLAANTGELFFGEGSRLTVL.

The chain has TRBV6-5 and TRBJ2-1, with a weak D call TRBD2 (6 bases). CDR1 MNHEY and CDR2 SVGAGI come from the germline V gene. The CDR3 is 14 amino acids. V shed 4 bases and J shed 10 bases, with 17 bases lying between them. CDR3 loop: CASSWGLPGGEQFF. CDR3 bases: TGTGCCAGCAGTTGGGGACTTCCCGGAGGGGAGCAGTTCTTC.

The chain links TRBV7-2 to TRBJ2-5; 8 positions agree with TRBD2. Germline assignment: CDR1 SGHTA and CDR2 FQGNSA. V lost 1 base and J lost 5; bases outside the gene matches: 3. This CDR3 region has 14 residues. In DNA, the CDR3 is TGTGCCAGCAGCTTAGGCGGGGGGAGGGAGACCCAGTACTTC. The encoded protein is CASSLGGGRETQYF.

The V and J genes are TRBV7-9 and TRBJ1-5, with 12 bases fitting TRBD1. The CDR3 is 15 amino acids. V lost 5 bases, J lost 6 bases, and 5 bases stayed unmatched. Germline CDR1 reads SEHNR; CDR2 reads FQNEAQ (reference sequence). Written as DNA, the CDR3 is TGTGCCAGCAGCGGGACAGGGGGCGGTGGTCAGCCCCAGCATTTT. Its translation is CASSGTGGGGQPQHF.

The CDR3 spells CASSLRGNTEAFF. CDR3 in DNA: TGTGCCAGCAGTTTAAGGGGGAACACTGAAGCTTTCTTT. The chain couples TRBV28 to TRBJ1-1, with a possible D match to TRBD1 (5 bases). The CDR3 consists of 13 residues. V was shortened by 2 bases and J by 1 base, with 5 bases between the two germline ends. In germline, CDR1 is MDHEN, CDR2 SYDVKM.

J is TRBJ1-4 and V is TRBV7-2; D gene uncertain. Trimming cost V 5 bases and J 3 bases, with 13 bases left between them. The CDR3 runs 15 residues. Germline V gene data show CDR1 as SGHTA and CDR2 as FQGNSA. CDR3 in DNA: TGTGCCAGCAGCCGGACGCGGTTCGCTAATGAAAAACTGTTTTTT. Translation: CASSRTRFANEKLFF.

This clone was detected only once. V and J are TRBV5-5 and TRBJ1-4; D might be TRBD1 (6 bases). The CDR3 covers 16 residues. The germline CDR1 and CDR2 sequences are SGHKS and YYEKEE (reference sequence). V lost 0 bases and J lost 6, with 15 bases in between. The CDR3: CASSLGVGAAHEKLFF. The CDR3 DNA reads TGTGCCAGCAGCTTGGGAGTGGGGGCGGCCCATGAAAAACTGTTTTTT.

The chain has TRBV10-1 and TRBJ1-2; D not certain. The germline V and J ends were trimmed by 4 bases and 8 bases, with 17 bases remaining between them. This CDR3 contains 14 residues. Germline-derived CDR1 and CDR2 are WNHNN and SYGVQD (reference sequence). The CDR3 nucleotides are TGCGCCAGCAGTGTTAAGGAGAACGTTGGCGGCTACACCTTC. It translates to CASSVKENVGGYTF.

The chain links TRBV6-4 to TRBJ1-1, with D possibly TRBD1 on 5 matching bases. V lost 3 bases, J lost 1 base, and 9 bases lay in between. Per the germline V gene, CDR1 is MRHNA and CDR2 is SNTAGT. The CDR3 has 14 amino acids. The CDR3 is CASSERDENTEAFF. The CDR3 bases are TGTGCCAGCAGTGAAAGGGACGAGAACACTGAAGCTTTCTTT.

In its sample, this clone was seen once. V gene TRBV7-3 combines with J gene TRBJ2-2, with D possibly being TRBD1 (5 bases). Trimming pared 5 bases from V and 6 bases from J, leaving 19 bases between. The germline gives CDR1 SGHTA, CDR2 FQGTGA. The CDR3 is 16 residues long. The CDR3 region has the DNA TGTGCCAGCAGCCCGGGCCAGTCAGGGCAGTCCGGGGAGCTGTTTTTT. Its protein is CASSPGQSGQSGELFF.

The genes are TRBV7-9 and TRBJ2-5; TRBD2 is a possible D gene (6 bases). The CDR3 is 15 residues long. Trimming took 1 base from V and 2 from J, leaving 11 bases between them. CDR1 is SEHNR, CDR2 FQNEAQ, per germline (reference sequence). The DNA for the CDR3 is TGTGCCAGCAGCTTAGGATGGACTAAACAAGAGACCCAGTACTTC. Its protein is CASSLGWTKQETQYF. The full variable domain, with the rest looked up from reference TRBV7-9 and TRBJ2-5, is DTGVSQNPRHKITKRGQNVTFRCDPISEHNRLYWYRQTLGQGPEFLTYFQNEAQLEKSRLLSDRFSAERPKGSFSTLEIQRTEQGDSAMYLCASSLGWTKQETQYFGPGTRLLVL.

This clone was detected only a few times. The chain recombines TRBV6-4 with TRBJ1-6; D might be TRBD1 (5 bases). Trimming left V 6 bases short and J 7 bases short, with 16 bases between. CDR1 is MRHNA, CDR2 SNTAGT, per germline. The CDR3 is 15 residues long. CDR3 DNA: TGTGCCAGCAGAAGGGACGCCGACCCCAATTCACCCCTCCACTTT. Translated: CASRRDADPNSPLHF.

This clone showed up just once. The CDR3 DNA reads TGTGCCAGCAGCGTCTCGACAGGGGCATCGAACACTGAAGCTTTCTTT. It specifies CASSVSTGASNTEAFF. The chain uses TRBV9 and TRBJ1-1; TRBD1 agrees at 8 bases. V dropped 2 bases and J dropped 1; count of bases not matched to a gene: 7. This CDR3 is 16 amino acids long. Germline-derived CDR1 and CDR2 are SGDLS and YYNGEE. Filled out from reference TRBV9 and TRBJ1-1, the complete variable domain reads DSGVTQTPKHLITATGQRVTLRCSPRSGDLSVYWYQQSLDQGLQFLIQYYNGEERAKGNILERFSAQQFPDLHSELNLSSLELGDSALYFCASSVSTGASNTEAFFGQGTRLTVV.

The CDR3, as DNA: TGTGCCACGAAACTGATGGACAGAAGGTATAGCAATCAGCCCCAGCATTTT. It translates to CATKLMDRRYSNQPQHF. The V call is TRBV15, the J call TRBJ1-5, with D perhaps TRBD1 (6 bases). The CDR3 is 17 residues long. V lost 9 bases and J 0 bases, leaving 21 bases between the germline ends. The germline gives CDR1 LNHNV, CDR2 YYDKDF (reference sequence).

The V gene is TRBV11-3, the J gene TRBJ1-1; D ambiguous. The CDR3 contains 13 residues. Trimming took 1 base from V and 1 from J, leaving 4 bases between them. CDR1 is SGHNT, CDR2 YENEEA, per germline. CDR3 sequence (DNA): TGTGCCAGCAGCTTAGTAGGGAACACTGAAGCTTTCTTT. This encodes CASSLVGNTEAFF.

This chain's CDR3 is CASSPPGPITTEAFF. CDR3 DNA sequence: TGTGCCAGCAGCCCCCCGGGACCTATAACGACTGAAGCTTTCTTT. The gene calls are TRBV3-1 (or the pseudogene TRBV3-2) and TRBJ1-1, with D possibly being TRBD1 (5 bases). Trimming removed 4 bases from V and 5 bases from J, with 17 bases in between. This CDR3 spans 15 amino acids. Germline CDR1 and CDR2: LGHDT and YNNKEL (reference sequence).

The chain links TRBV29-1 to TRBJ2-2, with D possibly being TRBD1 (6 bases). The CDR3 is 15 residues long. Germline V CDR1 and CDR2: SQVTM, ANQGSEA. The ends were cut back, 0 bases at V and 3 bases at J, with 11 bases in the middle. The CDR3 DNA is TGCAGCGTTGAAGAAGGCCAGGGGTACACCGGGGAGCTGTTTTTT. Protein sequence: CSVEEGQGYTGELFF.

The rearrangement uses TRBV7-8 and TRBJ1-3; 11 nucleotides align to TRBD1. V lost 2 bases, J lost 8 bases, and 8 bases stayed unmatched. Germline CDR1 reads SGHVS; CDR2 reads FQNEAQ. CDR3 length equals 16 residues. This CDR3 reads CASSLRTGGAVDTIYF. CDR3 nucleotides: TGTGCCAGCAGCTTAAGGACAGGGGGCGCCGTAGACACCATATATTTT.

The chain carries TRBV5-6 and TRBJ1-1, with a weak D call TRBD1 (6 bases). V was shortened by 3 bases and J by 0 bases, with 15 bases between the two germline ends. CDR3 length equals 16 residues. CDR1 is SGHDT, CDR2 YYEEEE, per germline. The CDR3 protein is CASSSPRGYMNTEAFF. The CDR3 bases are TGTGCCAGCAGCTCCCCCAGGGGATACATGAACACTGAAGCTTTCTTT. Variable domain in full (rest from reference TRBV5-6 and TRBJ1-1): DAGVTQSPTHLIKTRGQQVTLRCSPKSGHDTVSWYQQALGQGPQFIFQYYEEEERQRGNFPDRFSGHQFPNYSSELNVNALLLGDSALYLCASSSPRGYMNTEAFFGQGTRLTVV.

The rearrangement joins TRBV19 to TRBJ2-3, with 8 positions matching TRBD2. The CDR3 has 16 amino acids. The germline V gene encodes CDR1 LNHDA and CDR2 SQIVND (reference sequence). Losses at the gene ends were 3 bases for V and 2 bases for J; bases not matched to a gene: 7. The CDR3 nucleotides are TGTGCCAGTAGTATCAGGGGCGGGGGGCCCACAGATACGCAGTATTTT. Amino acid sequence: CASSIRGGGPTDTQYF.

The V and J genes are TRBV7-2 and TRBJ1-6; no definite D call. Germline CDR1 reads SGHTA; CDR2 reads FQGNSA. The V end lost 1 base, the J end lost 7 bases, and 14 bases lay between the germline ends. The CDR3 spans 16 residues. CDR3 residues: CASSLGPQSRNSPLHF. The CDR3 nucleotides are TGTGCCAGCAGCTTAGGTCCCCAGTCGCGGAATTCACCCCTCCACTTT.

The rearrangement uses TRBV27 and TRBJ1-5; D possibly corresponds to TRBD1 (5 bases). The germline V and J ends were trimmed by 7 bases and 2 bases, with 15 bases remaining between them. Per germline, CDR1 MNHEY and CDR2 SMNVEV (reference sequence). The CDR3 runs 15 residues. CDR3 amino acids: CASTPLGGGNQPQHF. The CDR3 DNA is TGTGCCAGCACCCCCTTGGGGGGAGGCAATCAGCCCCAGCATTTT.

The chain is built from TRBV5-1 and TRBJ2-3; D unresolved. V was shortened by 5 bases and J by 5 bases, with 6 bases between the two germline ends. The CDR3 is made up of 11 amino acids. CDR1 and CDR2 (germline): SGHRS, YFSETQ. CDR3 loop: CASRREDTQYF. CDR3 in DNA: TGCGCCAGCAGGAGAGAAGATACGCAGTATTTT.